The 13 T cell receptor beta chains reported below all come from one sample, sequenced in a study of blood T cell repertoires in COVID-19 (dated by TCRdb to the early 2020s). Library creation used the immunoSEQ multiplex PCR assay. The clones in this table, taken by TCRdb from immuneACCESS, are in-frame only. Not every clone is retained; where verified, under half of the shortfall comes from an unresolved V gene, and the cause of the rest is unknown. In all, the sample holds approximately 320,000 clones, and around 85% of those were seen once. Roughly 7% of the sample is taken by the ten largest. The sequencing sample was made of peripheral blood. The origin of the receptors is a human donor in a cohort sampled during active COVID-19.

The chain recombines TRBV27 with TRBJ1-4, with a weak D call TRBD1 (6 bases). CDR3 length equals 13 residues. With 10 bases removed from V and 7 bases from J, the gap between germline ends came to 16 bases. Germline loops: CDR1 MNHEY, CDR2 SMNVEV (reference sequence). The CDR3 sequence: CATGYRDGEKLFF. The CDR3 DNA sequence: TGTGCCACGGGGTACAGGGATGGTGAAAAACTGTTTTTT.

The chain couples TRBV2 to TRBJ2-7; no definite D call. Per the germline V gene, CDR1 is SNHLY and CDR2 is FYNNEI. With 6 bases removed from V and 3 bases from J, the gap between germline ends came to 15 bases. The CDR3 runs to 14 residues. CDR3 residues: CASSEQRGYYEQYF. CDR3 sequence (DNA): TGTGCCAGCAGCGAACAGCGAGGATACTACGAGCAGTACTTC.

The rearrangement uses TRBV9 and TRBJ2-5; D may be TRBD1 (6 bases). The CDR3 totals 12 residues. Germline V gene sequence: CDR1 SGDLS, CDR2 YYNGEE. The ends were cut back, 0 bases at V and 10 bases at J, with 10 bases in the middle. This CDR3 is CASSVEQGIQYF. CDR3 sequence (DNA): TGTGCCAGCAGCGTAGAACAGGGTATCCAGTACTTC.

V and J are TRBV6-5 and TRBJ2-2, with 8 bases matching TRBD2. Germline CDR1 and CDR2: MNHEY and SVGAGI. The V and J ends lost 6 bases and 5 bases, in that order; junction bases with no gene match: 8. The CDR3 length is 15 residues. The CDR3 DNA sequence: TGTGCCAGCAGCCCGGGGGGGGTCGGTACCGGGGAGCTGTTTTTT. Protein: CASSPGGVGTGELFF.

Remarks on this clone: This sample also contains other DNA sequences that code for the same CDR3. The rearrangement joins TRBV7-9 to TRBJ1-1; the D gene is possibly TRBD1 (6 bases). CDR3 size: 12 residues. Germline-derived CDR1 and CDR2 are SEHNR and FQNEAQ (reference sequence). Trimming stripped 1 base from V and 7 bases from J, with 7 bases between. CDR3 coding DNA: TGTGCCAGCAGCTTAGTGACAGGTGAAGCTTTCTTT. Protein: CASSLVTGEAFF. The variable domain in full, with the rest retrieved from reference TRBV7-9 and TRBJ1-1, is DTGVSQNPRHKITKRGQNVTFRCDPISEHNRLYWYRQTLGQGPEFLTYFQNEAQLEKSRLLSDRFSAERPKGSFSTLEIQRTEQGDSAMYLCASSLVTGEAFFGQGTRLTVV.

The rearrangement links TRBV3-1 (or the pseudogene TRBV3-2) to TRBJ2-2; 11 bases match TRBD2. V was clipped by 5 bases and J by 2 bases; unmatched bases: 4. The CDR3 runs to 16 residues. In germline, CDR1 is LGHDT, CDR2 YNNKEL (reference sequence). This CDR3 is CASSGTSGLNTGELFF. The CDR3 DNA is TGTGCCAGCAGCGGGACTAGCGGACTTAACACCGGGGAGCTGTTTTTT.

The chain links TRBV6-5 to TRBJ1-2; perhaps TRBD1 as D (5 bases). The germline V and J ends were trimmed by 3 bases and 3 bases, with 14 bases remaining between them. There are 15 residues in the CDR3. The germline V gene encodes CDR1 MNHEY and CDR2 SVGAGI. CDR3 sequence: CASSYTPRVDYGYTF. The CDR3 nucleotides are TGTGCCAGCAGTTATACCCCCAGGGTGGACTATGGCTACACCTTC.

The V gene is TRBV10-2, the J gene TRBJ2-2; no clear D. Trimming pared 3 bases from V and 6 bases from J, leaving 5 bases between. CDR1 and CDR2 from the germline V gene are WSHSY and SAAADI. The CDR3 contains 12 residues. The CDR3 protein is CASSDSSGELFF. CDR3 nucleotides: TGCGCCAGCAGTGATTCCTCCGGGGAGCTGTTTTTT.

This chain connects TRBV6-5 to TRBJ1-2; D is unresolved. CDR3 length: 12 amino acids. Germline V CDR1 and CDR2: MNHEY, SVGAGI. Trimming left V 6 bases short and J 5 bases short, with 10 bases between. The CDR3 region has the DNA TGTGCCAGCAGGGGGAGATATTATGGCTACACCTTC. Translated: CASRGRYYGYTF.

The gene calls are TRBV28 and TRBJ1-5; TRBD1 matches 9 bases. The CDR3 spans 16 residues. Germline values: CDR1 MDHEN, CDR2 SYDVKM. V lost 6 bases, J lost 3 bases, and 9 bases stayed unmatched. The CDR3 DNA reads TGTGCCAGCAGACCAAGCGACAGGGGGGACAATCAGCCCCAGCATTTT. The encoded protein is CASRPSDRGDNQPQHF.

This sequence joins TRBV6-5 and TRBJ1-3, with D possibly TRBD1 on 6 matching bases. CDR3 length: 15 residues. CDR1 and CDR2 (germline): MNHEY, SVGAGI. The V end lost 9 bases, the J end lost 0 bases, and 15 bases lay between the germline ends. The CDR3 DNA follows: TGTGCCAGTTCGACAGGTGTAAGCTCTGGAAACACCATATATTTT. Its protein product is CASSTGVSSGNTIYF.

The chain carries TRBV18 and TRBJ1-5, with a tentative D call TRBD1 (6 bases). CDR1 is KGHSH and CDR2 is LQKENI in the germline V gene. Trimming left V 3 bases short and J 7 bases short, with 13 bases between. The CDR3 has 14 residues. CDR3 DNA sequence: TGTGCCAGCTCACCGTCGGGGGGCAGGCAGCCCCAGCATTTT. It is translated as CASSPSGGRQPQHF.

Here the CDR3 reads CASRSTGKGNQPQHF. The CDR3 DNA reads as TGTGCCAGCAGGTCGACAGGGAAGGGCAATCAGCCCCAGCATTTT. The chain uses TRBV6-5 and TRBJ1-5; 7 positions agree with TRBD1. This CDR3 contains 15 residues. Germline V gene data show CDR1 as MNHEY and CDR2 as SVGAGI. The V segment lost 6 bases and the J segment 2 bases; nucleotides outside the gene matches: 7.